A selection of T cell receptor beta chains follows, all from one sample in a study of molecular identifiers for immune sequencing clone quantification. From the PCR reads, TCRdb called clonotypes with MiXCR, one entry per CDR3 protein. The data show about 640,000 distinct CDR3 sequences, 20% seen once. The sequenced sample was naive CD8+ T cells from blood, with Jurkat cell RNA spiked in. These receptor sequences come from a human donor in good health. Some libraries in this study had Jurkat cell RNA spiked in. Each CDR3 is given with its conserved first and last residue. D genes are given only for firm matches. The size of a clone is reported for some rows only, either as once, few or many, or as a class for expanded clones.

j_gene | d_gene | v_gene | abundance | CDR3aa | CDR3nt
TRBJ2-1 | TRBD2 | TRBV7-2 | many | CASSERLAEAGEQFF | TGTGCCAGCAGCGAAAGACTAGCGGAGGCGGGTGAGCAGTTCTTC
TRBJ2-1 | - | TRBV7-9 | - | CASSSTIYNEQFF | TGTGCCAGCAGCTCTACCATCTACAATGAGCAGTTCTTC
TRBJ2-1 | - | TRBV7-3 | - | CASSLLSSRINEQFF | TGTGCCAGCAGCTTACTATCCTCTCGGATTAATGAGCAGTTCTTC
TRBJ2-1 | - | TRBV11-3 | once | CASSSAYGDEQSF | TGTGCCAGCAGCTCAGCGTACGGGGATGAGCAGTCCTTC
TRBJ2-3 | TRBD1 | TRBV19 | many | CASSPWTGSTDTQYF | TGTGCCAGCAGCCCCTGGACAGGAAGCACAGATACGCAGTATTTT
TRBJ2-5 | TRBD1 | TRBV7-6 | - | CASSPWVGQGGKETQYF | TGTGCCAGCAGCCCCTGGGTTGGACAGGGTGGAAAAGAGACCCAGTACTTC
TRBJ1-1 | - | TRBV30 | many | CAWSGTEAFF | TGTGCCTGGAGTGGTACTGAAGCTTTCTTT
TRBJ2-2 | - | TRBV12-3/TRBV12-4 | many | CASSPPHSTNTGELFF | TGTGCCAGCAGCCCACCCCATTCTACTAACACCGGGGAGCTGTTTTTT
TRBJ2-7 | TRBD1 | TRBV29-1 | many | CSVGGTGETYEQYF | TGCAGCGTTGGAGGGACAGGAGAAACCTACGAGCAGTACTTC
TRBJ2-3 | TRBD2 | TRBV19 | few | CASKLAGVVADTQYF | TGTGCCAGTAAACTAGCGGGAGTCGTTGCAGATACGCAGTATTTT
TRBJ1-4 | - | TRBV20-1 | - | CSARPGTEVNEKLFF | TGCAGTGCTAGACCCGGGACCGAAGTGAATGAAAAACTGTTTTTT
TRBJ2-7 | TRBD1 | TRBV2 | many | CATHPGQGIYEQYF | TGTGCCACCCACCCGGGACAGGGGATATACGAGCAGTACTTC
TRBJ2-5 | TRBD1 | TRBV7-9 | few | CASSLVNRGYLGGTQYF | TGTGCCAGCAGCTTAGTCAACAGGGGGTACCTAGGTGGGACCCAGTACTTC
TRBJ1-1 | TRBD1 | TRBV19 | - | CASSRGDRGRTEAFF | TGTGCCAGTAGTAGAGGTGACAGGGGGCGGACTGAAGCTTTCTTT
TRBJ1-2 | - | TRBV30 | - | CAWSLTDSLGDGYTF | TGTGCCTGGAGTCTAACTGACAGCCTTGGGGATGGCTACACCTTC
TRBJ2-3 | - | TRBV28 | many | CASKVMGEGGRTDTQYF | TGTGCCAGCAAGGTTATGGGTGAGGGGGGCAGAACAGATACGCAGTATTTT
TRBJ2-2 | TRBD2 | TRBV7-6 | many | CASSQPGLAAGELFF | TGTGCCAGCAGTCAACCGGGACTAGCGGCCGGGGAGCTGTTTTTT
TRBJ2-7 | TRBD2 | TRBV2 | many | CASSRLAFEYEQYF | TGTGCCAGCAGTCGACTAGCTTTCGAGTACGAGCAGTACTTC
TRBJ2-7 | - | TRBV7-9 | - | CASSGGTQGASSYEQYF | TGTGCCAGCAGCGGAGGGACACAAGGAGCCAGCTCCTACGAGCAGTACTTC
TRBJ2-7 | - | TRBV29-1 | many | CSVEDLGIPYEQYF | TGCAGCGTTGAAGATCTAGGTATACCCTACGAGCAGTACTTC
TRBJ2-3 | - | TRBV19 | - | CASSVASASGNTQYF | TGTGCCAGTAGTGTGGCTAGCGCCTCAGGGAATACGCAGTATTTT
TRBJ1-1 | - | TRBV7-2 | many | CASSLPPGGGTEAFF | TGTGCCAGCAGCTTACCTCCCGGGGGCGGTACTGAAGCTTTCTTT
TRBJ1-6 | - | TRBV7-6 | many | CASSLYRDNSPLHF | TGTGCCAGCAGCTTATACAGGGATAATTCACCCCTCCACTTT
TRBJ2-7 | TRBD2 | TRBV4-3 | - | CASSQFSGGAYEQYF | TGCGCCAGCAGCCAATTTAGCGGGGGGGCCTACGAGCAGTACTTC
TRBJ2-1 | TRBD1 | TRBV30 | - | CAWSDFGGQVTFSYNEQFF | TGTGCCTGGTCTGATTTCGGGGGACAGGTCACCTTCTCCTACAATGAGCAGTTCTTC
TRBJ1-1 | - | TRBV6-2/TRBV6-3 | few | CASSGRSNTEAFF | TGTGCCAGCAGCGGACGGAGTAACACTGAAGCTTTCTTT
TRBJ2-7 | TRBD2 | TRBV9 | few | CASSVNGGGEQYF | TGTGCCAGCAGCGTAAACGGCGGGGGCGAGCAGTACTTC
TRBJ1-1 | - | TRBV9 | - | CASSPPGGVTEAFF | TGTGCCAGCAGCCCACCGGGAGGGGTCACTGAAGCTTTCTTT
TRBJ1-2 | - | TRBV6-5 | - | CASSETRHYGYTF | TGTGCCAGCAGCGAGACCAGGCACTATGGCTACACCTTC
TRBJ1-1 | TRBD1 | TRBV30 | many | CAWVLRGQVNTEAFF | TGTGCCTGGGTCCTAAGGGGGCAGGTGAACACTGAAGCTTTCTTT
TRBJ1-1 | - | TRBV27 | few | CASRPVGSNTEAFF | TGTGCCAGCAGGCCGGTAGGCTCGAACACTGAAGCTTTCTTT
TRBJ2-3 | TRBD1 | TRBV19 | few | CASSIGIGGSTDTQYF | TGTGCCAGTAGTATAGGGATAGGGGGCAGCACAGATACGCAGTATTTT
TRBJ2-4 | - | TRBV7-9 | many | CASSFQGTRQRENIQYF | TGTGCCAGCAGCTTCCAGGGGACCCGCCAGAGGGAAAACATTCAGTACTTC
TRBJ2-3 | - | TRBV5-6 | - | CASSTTGRYTDTQYF | TGTGCCAGCAGCACAACCGGGAGATACACAGATACGCAGTATTTT
TRBJ2-2 | TRBD1 | TRBV7-9 | many | CASSSTRTGGGDTGELFF | TGTGCCAGCAGCTCCACCCGGACAGGGGGTGGGGACACCGGGGAGCTGTTTTTT
TRBJ2-2 | - | TRBV11-3 | few | CASSSRRAGGELFF | TGTGCCAGCAGCTCCCGCAGGGCCGGCGGGGAGCTGTTTTTT
TRBJ2-3 | TRBD2 | TRBV6-1 | - | CASTKQTSGGGDTQYF | TGTGCCAGCACCAAACAGACTAGCGGGGGGGGAGATACGCAGTATTTT
TRBJ2-2 | TRBD2 | TRBV7-8 | many | CASSSPAGLAGTGELFF | TGTGCCAGCAGCTCCCCCGCTGGACTAGCAGGAACCGGGGAGCTGTTTTTT
TRBJ2-5 | TRBD2 | TRBV4-3 | many | CASSQDRTGGPQETQYF | TGCGCCAGCAGCCAAGATAGAACGGGGGGACCCCAAGAGACCCAGTACTTC
TRBJ2-2 | TRBD1 | TRBV14 | many | CASSQGFGTGMRGELFF | TGTGCCAGCAGCCAAGGGTTTGGGACAGGGATGCGCGGGGAGCTGTTTTTT
TRBJ2-7 | TRBD1 | TRBV20-1 | few | CSARWDRGNTYEQYF | TGCAGTGCTAGATGGGACAGGGGGAACACCTACGAGCAGTACTTC
TRBJ2-7 | - | TRBV6-5 | many | CASTQSDEQYF | TGTGCCAGCACCCAGAGCGACGAGCAGTACTTC
TRBJ2-1 | - | TRBV7-2 | many | CASSLVPAVGNEQFF | TGTGCCAGCAGCTTAGTGCCCGCCGTCGGCAATGAGCAGTTCTTC
TRBJ2-5 | - | TRBV7-3 | few | CASSLKGGGETQYF | TGTGCCAGCAGCTTAAAAGGTGGGGGAGAGACCCAGTACTTC
TRBJ2-5 | - | TRBV12-3/TRBV12-4 | many | CASSFMGAQETQYF | TGTGCCAGCAGTTTTATGGGGGCCCAAGAGACCCAGTACTTC
TRBJ2-5 | - | TRBV24-1 | - | CATSDFRAGQETQYF | TGTGCCACCAGTGATTTTCGGGCAGGCCAAGAGACCCAGTACTTC
TRBJ1-2 | - | TRBV19 | many | CATWTAGYTF | TGTGCCACCTGGACAGCAGGCTACACCTTC
TRBJ2-1 | - | TRBV4-3 | few | CASSQDWAFYNEQFF | TGCGCCAGCAGCCAAGATTGGGCCTTTTACAATGAGCAGTTCTTC
TRBJ1-4 | TRBD1 | TRBV28 | many | CASRPSRRTGDEKLFF | TGTGCCAGCAGACCGAGTCGTAGGACAGGGGATGAAAAACTGTTTTTT
TRBJ2-3 | TRBD1 | TRBV29-1 | many | CSVLTRGPNPSDTQYF | TGCAGCGTGCTCACGAGGGGGCCCAATCCCTCGGATACGCAGTATTTT